This TCR beta chain appears in the sequencing data of a study of T cells after yellow fever vaccination. Points from the study as a whole: Of the clonotypes, a small share occurred in both CD4 and CD8 compartments. Reappearance after the booster was observed for most primary-vaccination clones (96% CD4, around 90% CD8).

As concerns this clonotype: Its antigen is not identified.

Template switching with 5'RACE generated the TCR cDNA and added a universal primer site and UMIs. TCRdb re-called the 5' RACE reads through MiXCR, storing one row per CDR3 protein. The sample shows 500,000 to 650,000 distinct CDR3 sequences, over 9% of them seen only once. The V gene lost 0 bases and the J gene lost 5 bases, with 11 bases spanning the gap. The CDR3 consists of 15 residues. Germline CDR1 and CDR2: SGDLS and YYNGEE. The sequence came from a man in his thirties or forties who received the YFV17D yellow fever vaccine. Sequenced material: PBMCs, taken on the day of the yellow fever booster vaccination. The V gene is TRBV9, the J gene TRBJ2-2, with a possible D match to TRBD2 (6 bases). CDR3 coding DNA: TGTGCCAGCAGCGTAGCTCGGGGAGGAACCGGGGAGCTGTTTTTT. Amino acid sequence: CASSVARGGTGELFF.